What follows are 8 T cell receptor beta chains derived from one specimen sequenced in a study of Graves' ophthalmopathy and Graves' hyperthyroidism. Amplified material comprised TCR beta CDR3 regions derived from RNA transcripts. Second-round multiplex PCR came after first-round RT-PCR with HTBI primers. A single record per CDR3 protein comes from TCRdb applying MiXCR to the multiplex PCR reads. The data show more than 550,000 distinct CDR3 sequences, under 50% seen once. Input material: peripheral blood. Receptor source: an adult man with Graves' ophthalmopathy.

The chain recombines TRBV5-4 with TRBJ2-7; 7 bases align to TRBD2. With 2 bases clipped from V and 5 bases from J, the junction kept 13 bases outside the gene matches. Germline V CDR1 and CDR2: SGHNT, YYREEE (reference sequence). The CDR3 totals 16 residues. The CDR3 spells CASSFSGRREVDEQYF. Here the CDR3 DNA reads TGTGCCAGCAGCTTTAGCGGGCGGAGAGAAGTGGACGAGCAGTACTTC.

This clonotype was found a few times. The chain joins TRBV6-4 to TRBJ1-6, with 8 bases matching TRBD1. Germline V gene sequence: CDR1 MRHNA, CDR2 SNTAGT. The ends lost 2 bases at V and 0 bases at J; junction bases unmatched: 9. CDR3 length: 19 residues. The CDR3 here is CASSDGTGDWSSYNSPLHF. Written as DNA, the CDR3 is TGTGCCAGCAGTGACGGGACAGGTGACTGGAGCTCCTATAATTCACCCCTCCACTTT.

This clonotype has more than one count but fewer than ten. V and J are TRBV25-1 and TRBJ2-1, with 12 bases fitting TRBD2. The CDR3 runs to 15 residues. Germline V gene data show CDR1 as MGHDK and CDR2 as SYGVNS. J lost 3 bases, V lost 6 bases, and 3 bases had no gene match. CDR3 nucleotide sequence: TGTGCCAGCAGCCAGACTAGCGGGAGCTACAATGAGCAGTTCTTC. This gives the protein CASSQTSGSYNEQFF. The variable domain in full, completed from reference TRBV25-1 and TRBJ2-1, reads EADIYQTPRYLVIGTGKKITLECSQTMGHDKMYWYQQDPGMELHLIHYSYGVNSTEKGDLSSESTVSRIRTEHFPLTLESARPSHTSQYLCASSQTSGSYNEQFFGPGTRLTVL.

The V gene is TRBV4-3, the J gene TRBJ1-6, with D tentatively TRBD1 (5 bases). This CDR3 contains 16 residues. From germline, CDR1 is LGHNA and CDR2 YSLEER. V was clipped by 0 bases and J by 8 bases, with 14 bases between them. The CDR3 is CASSQDKRGAYSPLHF. CDR3 DNA: TGCGCCAGCAGCCAAGATAAAAGGGGCGCATATTCACCCCTCCACTTT.

This clonotype came up many times. The gene calls are TRBV11-1 and TRBJ1-1; D may be TRBD1 (6 bases). The CDR3 spans 15 residues. V was pared by 0 bases and J by 4 bases, with 12 bases between. CDR1 SGHAT and CDR2 FQDESV come from the germline V gene (reference sequence). The CDR3 DNA is TGTGCCAGCAGCTTAGCGGCACAGGGAGGCACTGAAGCTTTCTTT. The encoded protein is CASSLAAQGGTEAFF.

The chain joins TRBV10-2 to TRBJ1-2; TRBD1 might be the D (5 bases). The germline V and J ends were trimmed by 2 bases and 8 bases, with 18 bases remaining between them. Germline V gene lookup returns CDR1 WSHSY and CDR2 SAAADI. The CDR3 runs 15 residues. CDR3 in DNA: TGCGCCAGCAGTGAGATGGCGAGGGGCCTTGGCGGCTACACCTTC. Protein product: CASSEMARGLGGYTF.

The V gene is TRBV4-3, the J gene TRBJ1-3; D may be TRBD1 (5 bases). The V and J ends lost 1 base and 0 bases respectively, with 19 bases between them. This CDR3 comprises 19 residues. Germline values: CDR1 LGHNA, CDR2 YSLEER. CDR3 nucleotide sequence: TGCGCCAGCAGCCAAGCCTTCGTTCGGGGGATCGGCTCTGGAAACACCATATATTTT. Translating gives CASSQAFVRGIGSGNTIYF.

CDR3 DNA sequence: TGTGCCAGCAGCGTCCGGGACAGGGAGGAAGAAGCTTTCTTT. This sequence encodes CASSVRDREEEAFF. The genes are TRBV9 and TRBJ1-1; TRBD1 matches at 9 bases. J was trimmed by 8 bases and V by 2 bases; bases with no gene match: 7. The CDR3 loop spans 14 amino acids. CDR1 SGDLS and CDR2 YYNGEE come from the germline V gene.